Given below is one T cell receptor (beta chain) in context. Its antigen remains unidentified. This sample was taken from a study of T cell repertoires in cytomegalovirus infection. Study overall: As its CMV epitopes, the study selected recently identified HLA-C-restricted and well-studied HLA-B-restricted targets. Indications came from public TCR beta signatures; they pointed to CMV infection and to a matching HLA type.

TCRdb analysed the reads with MiXCR anew, one entry per CDR3 protein. The data show about 400,000 distinct CDR3 sequences, with approximately 30% seen just once and roughly 12% held by the top ten. Germline V CDR1 and CDR2: MNHEY, SMNVEV (reference sequence). V lost 4 bases and J 6 bases, leaving 15 bases between the germline ends. The CDR3 sequence is 14 residues long. The clonotype was recovered from a human donor in good health (CMV status not recorded). Some clones in this sample may be carry-over from other donors' samples. The source material was cultured PBMCs, sampled from culture after CMV antigen stimulation. The V call is TRBV27, the J call TRBJ1-2; possible D gene TRBD1, 5 bases. The CDR3 loop is CASSSTGRRDGYTF. The CDR3, as DNA: TGTGCCAGCAGTTCTACGGGACGGCGGGATGGCTACACCTTC.